The present T cell receptor (beta chain) was sequenced within a study of cytomegalovirus exposure and HLA in healthy donors. Findings and limits, study-wide: Earlier findings revealed that most TCR beta V segments proved productive either about 87% or about 30% of the time.

The length of the CDR3 is 16 residues. J lost 6 bases, V lost 3 bases, and 9 bases had no gene match. Germline-derived CDR1 and CDR2 are MDHEN and SYDVKM. PCR amplification relied on 60 Vbeta primers (plus 13 Jbeta primers). The data were produced by immunoSEQ multiplex PCR, yet TCRdb's version contains in-frame clones alone and is incomplete. The sample consists of 83,000 or so clones, about 85% of them appearing once. On this clone itself: Its antigen is still unknown.

Specimen: PBMCs. The receptor comes from a woman aged 40-49 years in good health and CMV-seropositive. The chain carries TRBV28 and TRBJ2-1; the match to TRBD2 covers 9 bases. The CDR3 DNA follows: TGTGCCAGCAGTTTGGCTAGCGGGATTTGGGGCAATGAGCAGTTCTTC. It codes for CASSLASGIWGNEQFF.